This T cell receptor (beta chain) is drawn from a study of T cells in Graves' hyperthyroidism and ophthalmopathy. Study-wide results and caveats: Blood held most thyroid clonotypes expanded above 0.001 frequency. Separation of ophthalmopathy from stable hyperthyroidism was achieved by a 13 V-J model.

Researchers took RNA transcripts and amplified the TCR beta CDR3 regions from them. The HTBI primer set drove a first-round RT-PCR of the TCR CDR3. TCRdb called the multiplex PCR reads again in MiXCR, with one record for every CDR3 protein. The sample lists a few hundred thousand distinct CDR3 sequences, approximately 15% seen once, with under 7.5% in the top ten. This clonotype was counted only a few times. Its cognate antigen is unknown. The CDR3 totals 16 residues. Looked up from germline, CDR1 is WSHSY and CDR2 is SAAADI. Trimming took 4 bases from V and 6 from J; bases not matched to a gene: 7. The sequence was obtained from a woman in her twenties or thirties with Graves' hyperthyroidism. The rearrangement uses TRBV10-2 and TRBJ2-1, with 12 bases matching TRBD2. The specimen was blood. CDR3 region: CASSAQLAGGSNEQFF. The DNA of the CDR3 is TGCGCCAGCAGTGCCCAACTAGCGGGAGGATCCAATGAGCAGTTCTTC.